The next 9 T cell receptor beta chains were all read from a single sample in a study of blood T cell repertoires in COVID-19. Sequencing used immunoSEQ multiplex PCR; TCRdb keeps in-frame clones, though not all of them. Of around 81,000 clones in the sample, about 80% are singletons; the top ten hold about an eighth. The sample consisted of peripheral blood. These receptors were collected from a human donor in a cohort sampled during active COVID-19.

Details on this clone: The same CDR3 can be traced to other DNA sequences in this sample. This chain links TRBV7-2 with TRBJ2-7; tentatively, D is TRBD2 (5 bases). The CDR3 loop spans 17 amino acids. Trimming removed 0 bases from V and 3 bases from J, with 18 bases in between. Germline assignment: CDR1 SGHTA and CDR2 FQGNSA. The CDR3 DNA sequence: TGTGCCAGCAGCTTAGCGAGCACGGGGAAGCCCCACTACGAGCAGTACTTC. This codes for CASSLASTGKPHYEQYF.

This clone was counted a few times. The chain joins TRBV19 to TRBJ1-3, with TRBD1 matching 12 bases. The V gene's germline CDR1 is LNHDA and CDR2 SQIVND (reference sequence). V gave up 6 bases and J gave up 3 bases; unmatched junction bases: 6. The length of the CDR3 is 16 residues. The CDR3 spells CASRGDRGRVGNTIYF. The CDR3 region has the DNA TGTGCCAGTAGAGGGGACAGGGGGCGCGTTGGAAACACCATATATTTT.

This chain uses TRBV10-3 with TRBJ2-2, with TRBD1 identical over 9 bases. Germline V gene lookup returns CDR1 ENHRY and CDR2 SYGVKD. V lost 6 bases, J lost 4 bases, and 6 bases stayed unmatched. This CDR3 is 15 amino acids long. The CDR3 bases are TGTGCCATCAGGCCGGGACAGGGAATCACCGGGGAGCTGTTTTTT. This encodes CAIRPGQGITGELFF.

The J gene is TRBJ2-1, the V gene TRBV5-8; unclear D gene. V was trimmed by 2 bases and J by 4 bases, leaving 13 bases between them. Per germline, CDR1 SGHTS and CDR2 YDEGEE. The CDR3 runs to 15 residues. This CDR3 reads CASSLRAHPYNEQFF. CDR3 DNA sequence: TGTGCCAGCAGCTTACGAGCGCACCCATACAATGAGCAGTTCTTC. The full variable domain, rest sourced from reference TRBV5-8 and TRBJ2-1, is EAGVTQSPTHLIKTRGQQATLRCSPISGHTSVYWYQQALGLGLQFLLWYDEGEERNRGNFPPRFSGRQFPNYSSELNVNALELEDSALYLCASSLRAHPYNEQFFGPGTRLTVL.

Here the CDR3 reads CASSIRPTGGNQPQHF. The CDR3 DNA reads as TGTGCCAGTAGTATACGCCCGACAGGGGGCAATCAGCCCCAGCATTTT. The chain combines TRBV19 with TRBJ1-5; 8 nucleotides match TRBD1. Trimming cost V 2 bases and J 2 bases; bases outside gene matches: 5. The CDR3 length is 16 residues. CDR1 is LNHDA, CDR2 SQIVND, per germline (reference sequence).

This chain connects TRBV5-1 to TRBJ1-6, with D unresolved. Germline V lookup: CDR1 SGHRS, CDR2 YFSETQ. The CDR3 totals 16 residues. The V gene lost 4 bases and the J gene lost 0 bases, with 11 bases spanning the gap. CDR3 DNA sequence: TGCGCCAGCAGCCGGACTGAAGTCTCCTATAATTCACCCCTCCACTTT. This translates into CASSRTEVSYNSPLHF.

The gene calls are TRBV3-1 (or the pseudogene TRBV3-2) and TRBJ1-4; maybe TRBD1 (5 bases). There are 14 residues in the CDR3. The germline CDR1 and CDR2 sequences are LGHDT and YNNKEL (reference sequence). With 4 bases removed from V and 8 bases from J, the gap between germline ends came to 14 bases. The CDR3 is CASSPRRSGEKLFF. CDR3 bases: TGTGCCAGCAGCCCCCGACGGTCAGGGGAAAAACTGTTTTTT.

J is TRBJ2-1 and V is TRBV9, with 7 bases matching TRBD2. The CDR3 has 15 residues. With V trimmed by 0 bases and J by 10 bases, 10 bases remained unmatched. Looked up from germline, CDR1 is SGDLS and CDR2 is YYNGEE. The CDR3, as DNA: TGTGCCAGCAGCGTAGTTGGTAGCGGGTTAGGGGAGCAGTTCTTC. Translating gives CASSVVGSGLGEQFF.

For the CDR3, the DNA is TGTGCCAGCAGCCTGGGACTAGCGGAGCAGGAGTTCTTC. It translates to CASSLGLAEQEFF. This chain links TRBV7-2 with TRBJ2-1, with 11 nucleotides matching TRBD2. V lost 5 bases and J lost 14; bases outside the gene matches: 8. The germline V gene encodes CDR1 SGHTA and CDR2 FQGNSA. The CDR3 consists of 13 residues.